This is a list of T cell receptor beta chains from one sample in a study of identifying expanded T cells in peripheral blood. TCRdb keeps only in-frame clones here, not all; method: immunoSEQ multiplex PCR. Here the sample spans over 100,000 clones, 88% being singletons. Sequenced material: blood. Receptors were obtained from a person between 18 and 75 years old in good health. Both conserved end residues are part of each CDR3. The D gene is left open where the match is weak. Size is omitted from some rows. Given values are once, few, many or a class for expanded clones.

D	V	J	size	CDR3	DNA
TRBD1	TRBV7-9	TRBJ2-3	-	CATTGQGTDTQYF	TGTGCCACCACGGGACAGGGGACAGATACGCAGTATTTT
-	TRBV10-3	TRBJ2-1	-	CAISDSIRVKDGEQFF	TGTGCCATCAGTGACTCGATCCGGGTGAAAGATGGTGAGCAGTTCTTC
-	TRBV5-8	TRBJ2-1	-	CASSWDTLVYEQFF	TGTGCCAGCAGCTGGGACACCCTAGTTTATGAGCAGTTCTTC
-	TRBV10-3	TRBJ1-1	-	CAISERNSMNTEAFF	TGTGCCATCAGTGAGCGGAACAGCATGAACACTGAAGCTTTCTTT
TRBD2	TRBV19	TRBJ2-2	-	CASRTPYIAGDPTGELFF	TGTGCCAGTAGGACTCCCTATATAGCGGGAGACCCCACCGGGGAGCTGTTTTTT
-	TRBV11-2	TRBJ1-1	once	CASSFRKGRGNTEAFF	TGTGCCAGCAGTTTTCGAAAGGGCAGGGGCAACACTGAAGCTTTCTTT
-	TRBV29-1	TRBJ2-3	-	CSVRTSGGDTQYF	TGCAGCGTCAGGACTTCTGGGGGAGATACGCAGTATTTT
-	TRBV6-5	TRBJ2-1	few	CASSSGAERGQFF	TGTGCCAGCAGTTCCGGGGCGGAAAGGGGGCAGTTCTTC
-	TRBV7-6	TRBJ1-1	-	CASSLTSENTEAFF	TGTGCCAGCAGCTTAACTTCCGAGAACACTGAAGCTTTCTTT
-	TRBV7-9	TRBJ1-4	-	CASSFGGSATNEKLFF	TGTGCCAGCAGCTTCGGGGGATCGGCAACTAATGAAAAACTGTTTTTT
-	TRBV2	TRBJ2-3	-	CANGRGGATDTQYF	TGTGCCAACGGGAGAGGGGGGGCAACAGATACGCAGTATTTT
-	TRBV18	TRBJ2-3	-	CASFGANTDTQYF	TGTGCCAGCTTCGGAGCGAACACAGATACGCAGTATTTT
-	TRBV19	TRBJ1-1	-	CASSVGQSFTEAFF	TGTGCCAGTAGTGTAGGACAGTCCTTCACTGAAGCTTTCTTT
-	TRBV13	TRBJ1-2	-	CASSLGQSNYGYTF	TGTGCCAGCAGCCTGGGTCAATCTAACTATGGCTACACCTTC
-	TRBV5-4	TRBJ2-7	-	CASSLRNNYEQYF	TGTGCCAGCAGCTTGCGGAATAACTACGAGCAGTACTTC
TRBD1	TRBV7-2	TRBJ2-5	many	CASSPRTGRQETQYF	TGTGCCAGCAGCCCGCGGACAGGCCGGCAAGAGACCCAGTACTTC
TRBD2	TRBV2	TRBJ2-7	-	CASMHLRHLAGESYEQYF	TGTGCCAGCATGCATTTGCGCCATCTAGCGGGAGAGAGTTACGAGCAGTACTTC
-	TRBV25-1	TRBJ1-6	few	CASSRSTSSPLHF	TGTGCCAGCAGTCGGTCGACTAGTTCACCCCTCCACTTT
TRBD2	TRBV30	TRBJ2-7	once	CAWRPAGGYEQYF	TGTGCCTGGAGACCAGCGGGGGGTTACGAGCAGTACTTC
-	TRBV19	TRBJ1-3	few	CASSDSMAFGNTIYF	TGTGCCAGTAGTGACAGCATGGCCTTCGGAAACACCATATATTTT
TRBD1	TRBV19	TRBJ1-5	once	CASNADRDQPQHF	TGTGCCAGTAACGCGGACAGGGATCAGCCCCAGCATTTT
TRBD1	TRBV11-2	TRBJ1-3	-	CASSLNRGGSGNTIYF	TGTGCCAGCAGCTTAAACAGGGGGGGCTCTGGAAACACCATATATTTT
-	TRBV7-8	TRBJ2-1	-	CASSLAMAEQFF	TGTGCCAGCAGCTTAGCGATGGCGGAGCAGTTCTTC
-	TRBV7-2	TRBJ1-2	-	CASSLAVGGPGGYTF	TGTGCCAGCAGCTTAGCGGTCGGGGGCCCGGGTGGCTACACCTTC
-	TRBV29-1	TRBJ1-3	-	CSVDRRTLSGNTIYF	TGCAGCGTTGATAGACGGACGCTCTCTGGAAACACCATATATTTT
-	TRBV11-2	TRBJ2-1	-	CASSLPPGLNNEQFF	TGTGCCAGCAGCCTACCGCCGGGACTTAACAATGAGCAGTTCTTC
-	TRBV19	TRBJ2-7	-	CASSKGFLSYEQYF	TGTGCCAGTAGTAAAGGGTTCCTCTCCTACGAGCAGTACTTC
-	TRBV6-6	TRBJ2-7	-	CASSYWGRGYEQYF	TGTGCCAGCAGTTATTGGGGTAGAGGCTACGAGCAGTACTTC
-	TRBV11-2	TRBJ2-5	-	CASSLAFMGRETQYF	TGTGCCAGCAGCTTAGCATTTATGGGGCGGGAGACCCAGTACTTC
-	TRBV4-1	TRBJ2-1	-	CASSRNLNEQFF	TGCGCCAGCAGCCGGAACCTCAATGAGCAGTTCTTC
TRBD1	TRBV5-1	TRBJ1-2	once	CASRATGANYGYTF	TGCGCCAGCCGTGCGACAGGGGCTAACTATGGCTACACCTTC
-	TRBV7-2	TRBJ1-2	once	CAIRGTKNYGYTF	TGTGCCATCCGGGGGACAAAAAACTATGGCTACACCTTC
TRBD2	TRBV9	TRBJ2-3	-	CARGLAGRTDTQYF	TGTGCCAGGGGGCTAGCGGGGAGGACAGATACGCAGTATTTT
-	TRBV7-3	TRBJ2-7	-	CATALRGSEQYF	TGTGCCACCGCCTTAAGGGGGAGCGAGCAGTACTTC
TRBD1	TRBV5-1	TRBJ1-2	-	CASSPTGTALPYGYTF	TGCGCCAGCAGCCCGACCGGGACAGCCTTACCCTATGGCTACACCTTC
-	TRBV20-1	TRBJ2-7	-	CSASDKDEQYF	TGCAGTGCCTCCGACAAGGACGAGCAGTACTTC
-	TRBV18	TRBJ1-3	-	CASSFGASSGNTIYF	TGTGCCAGCTCATTCGGCGCCAGCTCTGGAAACACCATATATTTT
TRBD2	TRBV27	TRBJ2-6	-	CASSLKAGTSYGANVLTF	TGTGCCAGCAGTTTAAAAGCCGGGACTAGCTATGGGGCCAACGTCCTGACTTTC
-	TRBV25-1	TRBJ2-7	-	CASSEPGAYEQYF	TGTGCCAGCAGTGAACCCGGGGCCTACGAGCAGTACTTC
-	TRBV7-3	TRBJ2-2	once	CASSRVGAGELFF	TGTGCCAGCAGCCGGGTAGGGGCTGGGGAGCTGTTTTTT
-	TRBV2	TRBJ1-3	-	CASSGWPDSGNTIYF	TGTGCCAGCAGTGGTTGGCCAGACTCTGGAAACACCATATATTTT
TRBD1	TRBV19	TRBJ2-3	-	CASSTTGTARTDTQYF	TGTGCCAGTAGTACTACCGGGACAGCCCGCACAGATACGCAGTATTTT
TRBD2	TRBV7-9	TRBJ2-1	-	CASTSPGLAVNEQFF	TGTGCCAGCACCTCCCCGGGACTAGCGGTTAATGAGCAGTTCTTC
TRBD1	TRBV28	TRBJ2-5	-	CASSLPGTGKETQYF	TGTGCCAGCAGTCTACCAGGGACAGGGAAAGAGACCCAGTACTTC
-	TRBV5-6	TRBJ1-1	-	CASRTGLGWENTEAFF	TGTGCCAGTCGAACTGGCCTAGGGTGGGAGAACACTGAAGCTTTCTTT
TRBD1	TRBV11-2	TRBJ1-4	-	CASSPRQGAEKLFF	TGTGCCAGCAGCCCAAGACAGGGCGCTGAAAAACTGTTTTTT
-	TRBV5-1	TRBJ2-3	-	CASSLPLSELTDTQYF	TGCGCCAGCAGCTTGCCTCTGTCTGAACTCACAGATACGCAGTATTTT
TRBD1	TRBV6-6	TRBJ2-7	-	CASGDSPYEQYF	TGTGCCAGCGGGGACAGTCCCTACGAGCAGTACTTC
-	TRBV18	TRBJ1-5	once	CASSPLFSQGMSNQPQHF	TGTGCCAGCTCACCGCTTTTCAGCCAGGGGATGAGCAATCAGCCCCAGCATTTT
TRBD1	TRBV28	TRBJ1-2	-	CASTPGQRTANYGYTF	TGTGCCAGCACTCCGGGACAGAGAACGGCTAACTATGGCTACACCTTC
-	TRBV28	TRBJ2-6	few	CASSLYTGANVLTF	TGTGCCAGCAGTTTGTATACCGGGGCCAACGTCCTGACTTTC
TRBD1	TRBV27	TRBJ1-2	-	CASGGGQGQYGDYGYTF	TGTGCCAGCGGGGGAGGACAGGGGCAGTATGGAGACTATGGCTACACCTTC
TRBD2	TRBV11-3	TRBJ2-1	-	CASSSPSGGEQFF	TGTGCCAGCAGCTCCCCTAGCGGGGGGGAGCAGTTCTTC
-	TRBV28	TRBJ2-7	-	CASSWSGTAVYEQYF	TGTGCCAGCAGCTGGTCCGGGACTGCGGTCTACGAGCAGTACTTC